This T cell receptor beta chain was obtained from a study of cytomegalovirus exposure and HLA in healthy donors. General study findings and limits: A later analysis associated some 18,000 TCR beta sequences with HLA alleles at a 0.05 false discovery rate. The likely origin of a cluster of highly shared sequence variants was a sequencing artifact.

Vbeta (60) and Jbeta (13) primers were used in the PCR. Data came from immunoSEQ multiplex PCR; TCRdb stores just in-frame clones and leaves some out. The table has tens of thousands of clones, around 60% seen once. V gave up 2 bases and J gave up 2 bases, with 12 bases separating them. This CDR3 has 15 amino acids. CDR1 and CDR2 from the germline V gene are MGHRA and YSYEKL. This clone turned up a few times. Antigen: not known. The chain carries TRBV4-1 and TRBJ1-2; D is unresolved. This receptor was obtained from a middle-aged man in good health and CMV-seropositive. The specimen sequenced was PBMCs. The DNA for the CDR3 is TGCGCCAGCAGCCAACGGTATGCGGGGAACTATGGCTACACCTTC. This encodes CASSQRYAGNYGYTF.